A selection of T cell receptor beta chains follows, all from one sample in a study of blood T cell repertoires in COVID-19. The table came from immunoSEQ multiplex PCR; TCRdb's copy has only in-frame clones and leaves some out. Of 150,000 or so clones listed, 85% to 90% are singletons. The sequenced sample was peripheral blood. The source is a man in his late teens or twenties with COVID-19, enrolled during active disease. Each CDR3 is given with its conserved first and last residue. Fields, in order: clone size, CDR3 length, J gene, D gene, V gene, CDR3 DNA, CDR3 protein. The D gene is left open where the match is weak. Clone sizes are given selectively: once, few, many, or a class where the clone is expanded.

clone size: once; CDR3 length: 14; J gene: TRBJ2-1; D gene: NA; V gene: TRBV11-2; CDR3 DNA: TGTGCCAGCAGCGCAACTAGCTCCTACAATGAGCAGTTCTTC; CDR3 protein: CASSATSSYNEQFF
clone size: NA; CDR3 length: 18; J gene: TRBJ1-2; D gene: NA; V gene: TRBV9; CDR3 DNA: TGTGCCAGCAGCGTTGACCCCGACGGTGGGGGCCGACCATATGGCTACACCTTC; CDR3 protein: CASSVDPDGGGRPYGYTF
clone size: NA; CDR3 length: 13; J gene: TRBJ1-6; D gene: TRBD1; V gene: TRBV28; CDR3 DNA: TGTGCCAGCAGACGACAGGGAAATTCACCCCTCCACTTT; CDR3 protein: CASRRQGNSPLHF
clone size: NA; CDR3 length: 13; J gene: TRBJ1-2; D gene: TRBD1; V gene: TRBV4-3; CDR3 DNA: TGCGCCAGCAGCCCAGGGACAGGGTTTGGCTACACCTTC; CDR3 protein: CASSPGTGFGYTF
clone size: NA; CDR3 length: 15; J gene: TRBJ2-3; D gene: TRBD2; V gene: TRBV28; CDR3 DNA: TGTGCCAGCAGTGGACTAGCGGGAGCCTCCTATACGCAGTATTTT; CDR3 protein: CASSGLAGASYTQYF
clone size: NA; CDR3 length: 17; J gene: TRBJ2-3; D gene: NA; V gene: TRBV7-2; CDR3 DNA: TGTGCCAGCAGCCTCATTCGGGGAGCGATAAGCACAGATACGCAGTATTTT; CDR3 protein: CASSLIRGAISTDTQYF
clone size: NA; CDR3 length: 16; J gene: TRBJ1-3; D gene: NA; V gene: TRBV9; CDR3 DNA: TGTGCCAGCAGCGAGGTCCCCTCGGGGGCTGGAAACACCATATATTTT; CDR3 protein: CASSEVPSGAGNTIYF
clone size: NA; CDR3 length: 15; J gene: TRBJ1-6; D gene: NA; V gene: TRBV4-2; CDR3 DNA: TGTGCCAGCAGCCAAGAGGCGGCAGGGAATTCACCCCTCCACTTT; CDR3 protein: CASSQEAAGNSPLHF
clone size: once; CDR3 length: 18; J gene: TRBJ2-3; D gene: TRBD2; V gene: TRBV9; CDR3 DNA: TGTGCCAGCAGCGTGGGGGGACTAGTTGGCGGCTACACAGATACGCAGTATTTT; CDR3 protein: CASSVGGLVGGYTDTQYF
clone size: once; CDR3 length: 14; J gene: TRBJ1-5; D gene: NA; V gene: TRBV6-2/TRBV6-3; CDR3 DNA: TGTGCCAGCAGTTTGGGCCAGGAATCCCTGCCCCAGCATTTT; CDR3 protein: CASSLGQESLPQHF
clone size: NA; CDR3 length: 15; J gene: TRBJ1-6; D gene: TRBD1; V gene: TRBV11-2; CDR3 DNA: TGTGCCAGCAGCCCCCAACAGGGGTTGTATTCACCCCTCCACTTT; CDR3 protein: CASSPQQGLYSPLHF
clone size: once; CDR3 length: 14; J gene: TRBJ1-1; D gene: NA; V gene: TRBV6-5; CDR3 DNA: TGTGCCAGCAAGATACAGGGTAGTAGCACTGAAGCTTTCTTT; CDR3 protein: CASKIQGSSTEAFF
clone size: NA; CDR3 length: 17; J gene: TRBJ2-2; D gene: TRBD2; V gene: TRBV6-1; CDR3 DNA: TGTGCCAGCAGTGAAGGGGCGGGAGTGGGCCGGAGCGGGGAGCTGTTTTTT; CDR3 protein: CASSEGAGVGRSGELFF
clone size: NA; CDR3 length: 15; J gene: TRBJ1-1; D gene: NA; V gene: TRBV19; CDR3 DNA: TGTGCCAGTCTTTCCTCGGGTAGGGGGATACCTGAAGCTTTCTTT; CDR3 protein: CASLSSGRGIPEAFF
clone size: once; CDR3 length: 14; J gene: TRBJ2-3; D gene: NA; V gene: TRBV27; CDR3 DNA: TGTGCCAGCAGCCCCGGTGCGGCTGCAGATACGCAGTATTTT; CDR3 protein: CASSPGAAADTQYF
clone size: few; CDR3 length: 12; J gene: TRBJ1-2; D gene: NA; V gene: TRBV7-9; CDR3 DNA: TGTGCCAGCAGCGTTCGTGGAGATGGCTACACCTTC; CDR3 protein: CASSVRGDGYTF
clone size: NA; CDR3 length: 13; J gene: TRBJ2-2; D gene: TRBD1; V gene: TRBV12-3/TRBV12-4; CDR3 DNA: TGTGCCAGCAGTTTGGCCAGGGGGCGGGAGCTGTTTTTT; CDR3 protein: CASSLARGRELFF
clone size: NA; CDR3 length: 13; J gene: TRBJ1-1; D gene: TRBD1; V gene: TRBV7-2; CDR3 DNA: TGTGCCAGCAGCATGGACAGGGCCCAGTGGGCTTTCTTT; CDR3 protein: CASSMDRAQWAFF
clone size: NA; CDR3 length: 14; J gene: TRBJ2-7; D gene: NA; V gene: TRBV7-9; CDR3 DNA: TGTGCCAGCAGCTTAGAGGGCAGGGCCTACGAGCAGTACTTC; CDR3 protein: CASSLEGRAYEQYF
clone size: NA; CDR3 length: 14; J gene: TRBJ1-1; D gene: NA; V gene: TRBV5-6; CDR3 DNA: TGTGCCAGCAGCTTTCTGCAGGACAAGACTGAAGCTTTCTTT; CDR3 protein: CASSFLQDKTEAFF
clone size: NA; CDR3 length: 11; J gene: TRBJ2-7; D gene: NA; V gene: TRBV6-2/TRBV6-3; CDR3 DNA: TGTGCCAGCAGTTACAGGGGCGAGCAGTACTTC; CDR3 protein: CASSYRGEQYF
clone size: NA; CDR3 length: 16; J gene: TRBJ2-1; D gene: TRBD2; V gene: TRBV18; CDR3 DNA: TGTGCCAGCTCACCACCCTGGACTAGCGGGAGGGCGAGGGCGTTCTTC; CDR3 protein: CASSPPWTSGRARAFF
clone size: NA; CDR3 length: 15; J gene: TRBJ2-7; D gene: TRBD1; V gene: TRBV29-1; CDR3 DNA: TGCAGCGTTGAGGGGGAGGGACAGGGAGTCTACGAGCAGTACTTC; CDR3 protein: CSVEGEGQGVYEQYF
clone size: NA; CDR3 length: 14; J gene: TRBJ2-7; D gene: NA; V gene: TRBV6-2/TRBV6-3; CDR3 DNA: TGTGCCAGCAGTTACCCCCCTAGATACTACGAGCAGTACTTC; CDR3 protein: CASSYPPRYYEQYF
clone size: NA; CDR3 length: 14; J gene: TRBJ2-7; D gene: TRBD2; V gene: TRBV7-9; CDR3 DNA: TGTGCCAGCAGCTCTGATGCCGGGAGGTACGAGCAGTACTTC; CDR3 protein: CASSSDAGRYEQYF